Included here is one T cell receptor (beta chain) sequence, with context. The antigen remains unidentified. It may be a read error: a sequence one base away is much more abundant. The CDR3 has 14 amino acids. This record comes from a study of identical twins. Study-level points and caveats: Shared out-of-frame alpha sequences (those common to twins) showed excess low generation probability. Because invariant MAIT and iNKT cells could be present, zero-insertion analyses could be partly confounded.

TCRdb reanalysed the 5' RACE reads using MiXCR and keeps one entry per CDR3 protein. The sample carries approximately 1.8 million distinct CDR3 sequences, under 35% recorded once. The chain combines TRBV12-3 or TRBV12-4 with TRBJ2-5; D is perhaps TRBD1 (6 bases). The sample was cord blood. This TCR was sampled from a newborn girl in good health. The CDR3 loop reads CASSLGNRVGEQSF. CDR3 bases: TGTGCCAGCAGTTTAGGTAACAGGGTTGGGGAGCAGTCCTTC.